This T cell receptor (beta chain) was captured by sequencing in a study of cytomegalovirus exposure and HLA in healthy donors. Findings of the study overall: The classifier, whose performance was assessed in both the original and validation cohorts, reportedly diagnosed cytomegalovirus status with high specificity and sensitivity. Researchers had no immune exposure information except CMV serostatus available. It was approximately 150 TCR beta chains that were listed as cytomegalovirus-associated.

A remark on this clone: Its antigen is not known.

PCR was performed using 60 Vbeta and 13 Jbeta primers. Original handling: About 83 million unique TCR beta chains, 8.5 million to 14 million shared, were counted in a later analysis. Libraries were prepared by immunoSEQ multiplex PCR; TCRdb keeps only in-frame clonotypes and omits some of them. That table furnishes V, J and clone size, whereas the DNA furnished D and trimming. This sample has 110,000 or so clones; 60% to 80% occur once, and the top ten carry approximately 16%. J was trimmed by 6 bases and V by 4 bases; bases with no gene match: 5. Germline V gene data show CDR1 as SQVTM and CDR2 as ANQGSEA. This CDR3 is 12 amino acids long.

The gene calls are TRBV29-1 and TRBJ2-7; 8 bases are shared with TRBD1. This clonotype was obtained from a man aged 45 to 65 in good health and CMV-seropositive. What was sequenced was PBMCs. The CDR3 DNA sequence: TGCAGCGTTGTAGGACAGGGTCGCGAGCAGTACTTC. It is translated as CSVVGQGREQYF.